The 31 T cell receptor beta chains below were found in one sample sequenced in a study of blood T cell repertoires in COVID-19. This table comes from immunoSEQ multiplex PCR, and its TCRdb copy is limited to in-frame clones, with some not included. The table has some 210,000 clones, 65% to 85% seen once. Material for sequencing was PBMCs or T cells enriched from blood (not recorded which). Receptors were obtained from a man in his thirties or forties with acute COVID-19.

Ten or more counts support this clone. The chain combines TRBV6-4 with TRBJ1-4; 12 bases line up with TRBD1. The CDR3 consists of 14 residues. Germline V CDR1 and CDR2: MRHNA, SNTAGT. After removal of 4 bases from V and 8 bases from J, the junction contained 2 bases not matched to a gene. CDR3 coding DNA: TGTGCCAGCAGTGCCGGGACAGGGGGCGAAAAACTGTTTTTT. Translating it yields CASSAGTGGEKLFF.

The chain joins TRBV11-2 to TRBJ1-2; the match to TRBD1 covers 7 bases. The V gene end was trimmed by 7 bases and the J gene end by 7 bases; junction bases not matched to a gene: 18. This CDR3 spans 16 amino acids. Germline CDR1 SGHAT, CDR2 FQNNGV. For the CDR3, the DNA is TGTGCCAGCACCCAGGATAAGGGGGCGCGTTCGGCTGGCTACACCTTC. It is translated as CASTQDKGARSAGYTF.

CDR3 in amino acids: CASSEKVGGAGELFF. CDR3 nucleotides: TGTGCCAGCAGCGAGAAAGTGGGGGGTGCCGGGGAGCTGTTTTTT. V is TRBV9 and J is TRBJ2-2; possibly TRBD2 for D (6 bases). The germline V gene encodes CDR1 SGDLS and CDR2 YYNGEE. V gave up 3 bases and J gave up 6 bases, with 15 bases separating them. The CDR3 has 15 amino acids.

V and J are TRBV29-1 and TRBJ2-1, with no clear D. The CDR3 totals 11 residues. The V gene lost 6 bases and the J gene lost 8 bases, with 11 bases spanning the gap. Germline V gene lookup returns CDR1 SQVTM and CDR2 ANQGSEA. CDR3 in amino acids: CSVPTRHEQFF. Here the CDR3 DNA reads TGCAGCGTCCCCACTCGCCATGAGCAGTTCTTC.

This chain links TRBV6-5 with TRBJ1-1; 8 bases are a match to TRBD1. This CDR3 is built from 15 residues. The V gene's germline CDR1 is MNHEY and CDR2 SVGAGI. Trimming took 6 bases from V and 0 from J; bases not matched to a gene: 6. The CDR3 protein is CASSPQGVMNTEAFF. The CDR3 nucleotides read TGTGCCAGCAGCCCACAGGGGGTAATGAACACTGAAGCTTTCTTT.

The chain employs TRBV5-1 and TRBJ2-3, with D perhaps matching TRBD1 (6 bases). Germline V CDR1 and CDR2: SGHRS, YFSETQ. Trimming took off 2 bases at V and 1 base at J, with 8 bases between the two ends. This CDR3 spans 14 amino acids. CDR3 sequence (DNA): TGCGCCAGCAGCTTTGGACAGCGCACAGATACGCAGTATTTT. Residues: CASSFGQRTDTQYF.

This clone came up many times. The V and J genes are TRBV29-1 and TRBJ1-5; TRBD1 agrees at 9 bases. Looked up from germline, CDR1 is SQVTM and CDR2 is ANQGSEA. CDR3 length: 14 residues. The junction had 7 bases not matched to a gene; V was cut back by 5 bases and J by 5 bases. This chain's CDR3 is CSVTGQGLDQPQHF. CDR3 nucleotide sequence: TGCAGCGTTACGGGACAGGGTTTGGATCAGCCCCAGCATTTT.

The gene calls are TRBV5-5 and TRBJ1-3, with D possibly being TRBD1 (6 bases). CDR3 size: 15 residues. Germline CDR1 is SGHKS and CDR2 is YYEKEE (reference sequence). Trimming took 6 bases from V and 3 from J, leaving 16 bases between them. Written as DNA, the CDR3 is TGTGCCAGCACCCGGGACACGGGAAGTGGAAACACCATATATTTT. It codes for CASTRDTGSGNTIYF.

This clone has a handful of counts. The chain couples TRBV11-2 to TRBJ2-7; 7 nucleotides agree with TRBD2. CDR1 is SGHAT and CDR2 is FQNNGV in the germline V gene. J gave up 4 bases and V 1 base, and 4 bases lay outside the gene matches. The length of the CDR3 is 14 residues. In nucleotides, the CDR3 is TGTGCCAGCAGCTTAGCGGGGGAGGGGTACGAGCAGTACTTC. As protein: CASSLAGEGYEQYF.

This clone was seen only a few times. The chain couples TRBV7-9 to TRBJ2-7; D is perhaps TRBD2 (6 bases). This CDR3 spans 14 amino acids. V lost 5 bases and J lost 6, with 17 bases in between. Per germline, CDR1 SEHNR and CDR2 FQNEAQ (reference sequence). In nucleotides, the CDR3 is TGTGCCAGCAGCGCCCCCCGGCAGGGAGGCGAGCAGTACTTC. Translation: CASSAPRQGGEQYF.

The chain has TRBV11-3 and TRBJ2-1; 9 bases fit TRBD2. This CDR3 is 14 amino acids long. Germline V gene lookup returns CDR1 SGHNT and CDR2 YENEEA. J lost 9 bases, V lost 5 bases, and 8 bases had no gene match. CDR3 loop: CASSPTSGLGEQFF. For the CDR3, the DNA is TGTGCCAGCAGCCCGACTAGCGGCCTGGGTGAGCAGTTCTTC.

This clone has just a few counts. The V and J genes are TRBV18 and TRBJ2-1; D gene unclear. The CDR3 contains 14 residues. The germline CDR1 and CDR2 sequences are KGHSH and LQKENI. With 3 bases removed from V and 8 bases from J, the gap between germline ends came to 14 bases. Here the CDR3 DNA reads TGTGCCAGCTCACCTTCGCGCCCACCCCATGAGCAGTTCTTC. It yields the protein CASSPSRPPHEQFF.

The gene calls are TRBV10-3 and TRBJ1-2, with D possibly matching TRBD1 (6 bases). This CDR3 spans 14 amino acids. Germline V gives CDR1 ENHRY, CDR2 SYGVKD. This CDR3 reads CAFKADRSNYGYTF. The CDR3 DNA sequence: TGTGCTTTCAAGGCTGACAGGTCAAACTATGGCTACACCTTC.

The V gene is TRBV10-3, the J gene TRBJ2-2; 14 nucleotides line up with TRBD2. Losses at the gene ends were 6 bases for V and 4 bases for J; bases not matched to a gene: 13. Germline-derived CDR1 and CDR2 are ENHRY and SYGVKD. The CDR3 covers 19 residues. The CDR3, as DNA: TGTGCCATCAGCTGGGTGACTAGCGGGGGGGCCTTTGCCACCGGGGAGCTGTTTTTT. Translation: CAISWVTSGGAFATGELFF.

This chain joins TRBV11-2 and TRBJ1-1; the match to TRBD1 covers 9 bases. Germline V CDR1 and CDR2: SGHAT, FQNNGV. With 2 bases clipped from V and 3 bases from J, the junction kept 7 bases outside the gene matches. This CDR3 has 16 amino acids. The CDR3 is CASSLKQTGGHTEAFF. CDR3 coding DNA: TGTGCCAGCAGCTTAAAGCAGACAGGGGGACACACTGAAGCTTTCTTT.

V usage is TRBV9 and J usage is TRBJ1-2; 7 positions match TRBD1. CDR1 is SGDLS and CDR2 is YYNGEE in the germline V gene. Trimming cost V 3 bases and J 4 bases; bases outside gene matches: 6. The CDR3 consists of 14 residues. The CDR3 reads CASSGRQGLYGYTF. CDR3 sequence (DNA): TGTGCCAGCAGCGGGCGACAGGGCCTCTATGGCTACACCTTC.

This rearrangement joins TRBV5-6 to TRBJ1-1; 7 bases align to TRBD1. Trimming at V came to 2 bases and at J to 3 bases, leaving 10 bases not matched to a gene. Germline V gene data show CDR1 as SGHDT and CDR2 as YYEEEE. The length of the CDR3 is 16 residues. The CDR3 nucleotides read TGTGCCAGCAGCTTAGGAGAGGGACAGCGTTACACTGAAGCTTTCTTT. This translates into CASSLGEGQRYTEAFF.

The chain is built from TRBV4-1 and TRBJ1-2; maybe TRBD1 (5 bases). V was clipped by 4 bases and J by 4 bases, with 16 bases between them. Per the germline V gene, CDR1 is MGHRA and CDR2 is YSYEKL. This CDR3 comprises 15 residues. The CDR3 loop is CASSRDPETVYGYTF. CDR3 sequence (DNA): TGCGCCAGCAGCCGCGATCCCGAGACAGTCTATGGCTACACCTTC.

This chain connects TRBV19 to TRBJ2-1; 8 bases line up with TRBD2. Germline lookup yields CDR1 LNHDA and CDR2 SQIVND (reference sequence). Trimming at V came to 3 bases and at J to 7 bases, leaving 8 bases not matched to a gene. This CDR3 has 15 residues. The CDR3 here is CASSIRARGGNEQFF. The CDR3 coding sequence is TGTGCCAGTAGTATTCGGGCCCGCGGGGGGAATGAGCAGTTCTTC.

A remark on this clone: This CDR3 is also generated by other DNA sequences in the sample. The chain uses TRBV7-9 and TRBJ2-5; 8 nucleotides line up with TRBD1. Per germline, CDR1 SEHNR and CDR2 FQNEAQ (reference sequence). This CDR3 is 15 amino acids long. The V and J ends lost 1 base and 5 bases, in that order; junction bases with no gene match: 6. CDR3 DNA sequence: TGTGCCAGCAGCTTAGAAGGGACAGGCGGGGAGACCCAGTACTTC. It specifies CASSLEGTGGETQYF.

In this sample, this clone turned up once. The chain employs TRBV5-1 and TRBJ2-3; 10 bases fit TRBD2. Germline-derived CDR1 and CDR2 are SGHRS and YFSETQ. The CDR3 loop spans 17 amino acids. V gave up 0 bases and J gave up 3 bases; unmatched junction bases: 7. The CDR3 bases are TGCGCCAGCAGCTTGGATCTAGCGGGGGATGGAACAGATACGCAGTATTTT. As protein: CASSLDLAGDGTDTQYF.

This clone appeared a few times. The chain uses TRBV7-3 and TRBJ1-3, with 7 bases identical to TRBD1. This CDR3 is built from 14 residues. V lost 5 bases, J lost 1 base, and 2 bases stayed unmatched. The germline CDR1 and CDR2 sequences are SGHTA and FQGTGA. The CDR3 nucleotides are TGTGCCAGCAGCCAGGGGGATTCTGGAAACACCATATATTTT. This gives the protein CASSQGDSGNTIYF.

This clone occurred once. J is TRBJ1-6 and V is TRBV6-5; tentatively, D is TRBD1 (6 bases). The CDR3 spans 15 residues. Germline CDR1 is MNHEY and CDR2 is SVGAGI. Between the trimmed V and J ends, which lost 7 bases and 9 bases, there was a span of 19 bases. CDR3 coding DNA: TGTGCCAGCAAATATCCGGGACAATCGTCTTCACCCCTCCACTTT. As protein: CASKYPGQSSSPLHF.

The chain recombines TRBV9 with TRBJ2-2; perhaps TRBD2 as D (6 bases). The CDR3 runs to 15 residues. The germline V gene encodes CDR1 SGDLS and CDR2 YYNGEE. With 7 bases removed from V and 2 bases from J, the gap between germline ends came to 15 bases. CDR3 residues: CASRGANPNTGELFF. CDR3 bases: TGTGCCAGCCGCGGGGCCAATCCCAACACCGGGGAGCTGTTTTTT.

This clone was counted only a few times. V is TRBV6-4 and J is TRBJ2-1; perhaps TRBD2 as D (7 bases). Germline V gene data show CDR1 as MRHNA and CDR2 as SNTAGT. The V gene lost 6 bases and the J gene lost 10 bases, with 25 bases spanning the gap. The CDR3 spans 16 residues. In DNA, the CDR3 is TGTGCCAGCAGGGAGATGTGCGGGGGCGATAATATAGAGCAGTTCTTC. Its protein product is CASREMCGGDNIEQFF.

The chain uses TRBV27 and TRBJ1-3; no definite D call. V lost 6 bases to trimming and J lost 0 bases, with 9 bases between them. CDR1 is MNHEY, CDR2 SMNVEV, per germline (reference sequence). The CDR3 length is 14 residues. The CDR3 region has the DNA TGTGCCAGCAGCCCCTTATACTCTGGAAACACCATATATTTT. It codes for CASSPLYSGNTIYF.

This rearrangement joins TRBV3-1 (or the pseudogene TRBV3-2) to TRBJ1-2, with D perhaps matching TRBD1 (6 bases). The germline gives CDR1 LGHDT, CDR2 YNNKEL (reference sequence). Trimming stripped 0 bases from V and 8 bases from J, with 16 bases between. The CDR3 extends over 15 amino acids. The CDR3 bases are TGTGCCAGCAGCCAAGACGGCCGGGGGGCGTTGGGCTACACCTTC. Amino acid sequence: CASSQDGRGALGYTF.

The sample holds a few counts of this clone. This chain links TRBV2 with TRBJ1-3; D is undetermined. The germline V gene encodes CDR1 SNHLY and CDR2 FYNNEI. CDR3 length: 12 amino acids. The CDR3 protein is CASEASGNTIYF. The CDR3 DNA sequence: TGTGCTAGCGAGGCCTCTGGAAACACCATATATTTT.

The chain has TRBV30 and TRBJ2-7; D may be TRBD2 (6 bases). Germline V lookup: CDR1 GTSNPN, CDR2 SVGIG (reference sequence). This CDR3 comprises 16 residues. V shed 2 bases and J shed 5 bases, with 22 bases lying between them. This chain's CDR3 is CAWSTRAGLGGHEQYF. CDR3 nucleotides: TGTGCCTGGAGTACCCGTGCGGGGTTAGGAGGGCACGAGCAGTACTTC.

V gene TRBV9 combines with J gene TRBJ1-2; D is ambiguous. CDR3 length: 13 amino acids. Per germline, CDR1 SGDLS and CDR2 YYNGEE. Trimming left V 4 bases short and J 4 bases short, with 11 bases between. In nucleotides, the CDR3 is TGTGCCAGCAGCCCCCCATCGGGCTATGGCTACACCTTC. Translating gives CASSPPSGYGYTF.

CDR3 sequence reads: CSVAGTSGDLETQYF. The CDR3, as DNA: TGCAGCGTAGCCGGGACTAGCGGGGATCTAGAGACCCAGTACTTC. The V gene is TRBV29-1, the J gene TRBJ2-5; 13 nucleotides align to TRBD2. The J segment lost 4 bases and the V segment lost 6 bases, leaving 8 bases of the junction unmatched. CDR3 size: 15 residues. Germline CDR1 reads SQVTM; CDR2 reads ANQGSEA.